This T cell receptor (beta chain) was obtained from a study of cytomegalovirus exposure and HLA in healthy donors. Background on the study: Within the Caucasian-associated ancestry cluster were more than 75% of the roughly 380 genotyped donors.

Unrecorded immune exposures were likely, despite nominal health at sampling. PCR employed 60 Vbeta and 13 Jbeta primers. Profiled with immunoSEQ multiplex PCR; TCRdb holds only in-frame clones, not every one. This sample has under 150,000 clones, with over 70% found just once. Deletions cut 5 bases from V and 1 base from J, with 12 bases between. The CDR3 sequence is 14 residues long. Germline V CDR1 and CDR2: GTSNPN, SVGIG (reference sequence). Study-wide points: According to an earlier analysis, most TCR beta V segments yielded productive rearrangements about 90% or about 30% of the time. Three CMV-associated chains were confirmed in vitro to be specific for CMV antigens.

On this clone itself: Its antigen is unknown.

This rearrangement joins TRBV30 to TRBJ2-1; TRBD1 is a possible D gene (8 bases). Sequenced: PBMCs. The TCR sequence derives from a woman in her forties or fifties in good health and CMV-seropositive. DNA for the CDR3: TGTGCCTGGGACAGGGGAGGGTCCTACAATGAGCAGTTCTTC. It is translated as CAWDRGGSYNEQFF.